The next 26 T cell receptor beta chains were all read from a single sample in a study of spatial heterogeneity in lung cancer. TCRdb re-derived calls from the 5' RACE reads in MiXCR, one entry per CDR3 protein. The profile covers under 13,000 distinct CDR3 sequences, with around 6.5% appearing a single time and 28% taken by the ten largest. The time point: sample taken at primary tumor resection. Whole RNA obtained from tumor, nontumor lung or frozen PBMC underwent sequencing without sorting. Sequenced here: PBMCs, sampled at surgery. The receptors were sampled from a male donor with early-stage non-small cell lung cancer.

As regards this clonotype: For a library built for alpha chains, this beta chain is a stray read; little rests on its size. The chain has TRBV30 and TRBJ2-7; possible D gene TRBD1, 5 bases. Germline V gene lookup returns CDR1 GTSNPN and CDR2 SVGIG (reference sequence). V was trimmed by 0 bases and J by 4 bases, leaving 10 bases between them. The CDR3 is 13 amino acids. The CDR3 coding sequence is TGTGCCTGGAGTGTACAGGACGGGTACGAGCAGTACTTC. It is translated as CAWSVQDGYEQYF.

Judged by abundance, this clonotype is medium-sized. Because the library targeted alpha chains, this beta chain is an off-target read whose size means little. V usage is TRBV7-9 and J usage is TRBJ2-2; D is unresolved. The CDR3 length is 14 residues. Germline CDR1 reads SEHNR; CDR2 reads FQNEAQ (reference sequence). V dropped 3 bases and J dropped 4 bases, with 9 bases sitting between them. CDR3 DNA sequence: TGTGCCAGCAGCTTTACCCATCTCACCGGGGAGCTGTTTTTT. Translating gives CASSFTHLTGELFF.

This clonotype rates as medium-sized. With the library built for alpha chains, this beta chain is off target and its frequency is not meaningful. The chain carries TRBV3-1 and TRBJ2-1, with D uncertain. V lost 0 bases and J 3 bases, leaving 15 bases between the germline ends. Germline lookup yields CDR1 LGHDT and CDR2 YNNKEL (reference sequence). The CDR3 totals 17 residues. The CDR3 here is CASSQDERRNIYNEQFF. CDR3 nucleotide sequence: TGTGCCAGCAGCCAAGATGAACGAAGGAACATCTACAATGAGCAGTTCTTC.

Remarks on this clonotype: This beta chain is an off-target read within a library intended for alpha chains, so its frequency means little. The genes are TRBV6-1 and TRBJ2-4; D remains unclear. The ends were cut back, 7 bases at V and 5 bases at J, with 15 bases in the middle. Germline CDR1 and CDR2: MNHNS and SASEGT. The CDR3 loop spans 14 amino acids. CDR3 sequence reads: CASIRSTNENIQYF. CDR3 DNA: TGTGCCAGCATAAGATCGACGAACGAAAACATTCAGTACTTC.

This clonotype turned up a few times. This beta chain appears as a stray read in a library generated for alpha chains; its size is not informative. V is TRBV28 and J is TRBJ2-1; D possibly uses TRBD1 or TRBD2 (5 bases each). Trimming cost V 11 bases and J 4 bases, with 15 bases left between them. The CDR3 runs to 13 residues. From germline, CDR1 is MDHEN and CDR2 SYDVKM. The CDR3 is CAAHGTQYNEQFF. The CDR3 DNA follows: TGTGCCGCCCACGGGACCCAGTACAATGAGCAGTTCTTC.

This clonotype was recorded at least ten times. This beta chain represents an off-target read in a library built for alpha chains; its size is of limited meaning. The chain joins TRBV10-3 to TRBJ2-3, with TRBD1 matching over 7 bases. The CDR3 covers 12 residues. Looked up from germline, CDR1 is ENHRY and CDR2 is SYGVKD. Trimming cost V 5 bases and J 10 bases; bases outside gene matches: 6. The CDR3 here is CAISRDSQAQYF. Written as DNA, the CDR3 is TGTGCCATCAGTCGGGACAGCCAAGCGCAGTATTTT.

This clonotype was picked up many times. A library made for alpha chains picked up this beta chain off target, so its size means little. The rearrangement joins TRBV3-1 to TRBJ2-1; 11 bases are shared with TRBD2. Germline-derived CDR1 and CDR2 are LGHDT and YNNKEL (reference sequence). V shed 4 bases and J 5 bases; nucleotides not matched to a gene: 4. This CDR3 has 15 amino acids. The CDR3 bases are TGTGCCAGCAGCCTAACTAGCGGGGGTAACAATGAGCAGTTCTTC. This gives the protein CASSLTSGGNNEQFF.

As for this clonotype: This beta chain is an off-target read within a library intended for alpha chains, so its frequency means little. The rearrangement links TRBV11-3 to TRBJ2-1; the D is unclear. The germline CDR1 and CDR2 sequences are SGHNT and YENEEA. CDR3 length equals 15 residues. V was clipped by 3 bases and J by 4 bases, with 13 bases between them. The CDR3 bases are TGTGCCAGCAGCTTCGGGCAGGATACGTACAATGAGCAGTTCTTC. It encodes CASSFGQDTYNEQFF.

Many counts were recorded for this clonotype. This beta chain lies outside the target of a library built for alpha chains; its clone size means little. CDR3 protein: CASSLAGGYINEQFF. The DNA for the CDR3 is TGTGCCAGCAGCTTAGCGGGAGGTTACATCAATGAGCAGTTCTTC. The V call is TRBV7-9, the J call TRBJ2-1, with D tentatively TRBD2 (6 bases). The CDR3 totals 15 residues. CDR1 is SEHNR, CDR2 FQNEAQ, per germline (reference sequence). Between the trimmed V and J ends, which lost 0 bases and 6 bases, there was a span of 12 bases.

The count of this clonotype is one. This beta chain appears as a stray read in a library generated for alpha chains; its size is not informative. The V and J genes are TRBV29-1 and TRBJ2-1; D unresolved. The germline V and J ends were trimmed by 0 bases and 5 bases, with 14 bases remaining between them. Per the germline V gene, CDR1 is SQVTM and CDR2 is ANQGSEA. CDR3 length equals 15 residues. The CDR3 loop reads CSVEDYNYGNNEQFF. In DNA form, the CDR3 reads TGCAGCGTTGAAGATTACAATTATGGGAACAATGAGCAGTTCTTC.

Comments on this clonotype: Being off target in a library aimed at alpha chains, this beta chain has a size of little meaning. The chain uses TRBV5-4 and TRBJ2-1, with 9 nucleotides matching TRBD2. The CDR3 is made up of 15 amino acids. Per the germline V gene, CDR1 is SGHNT and CDR2 is YYREEE (reference sequence). V lost 9 bases to trimming and J lost 8 bases; unmatched junction nucleotides: 15. The CDR3 reads CATHPAGGLLDEQFF. The CDR3 DNA sequence: TGTGCCACCCACCCCGCGGGGGGGCTCCTCGATGAGCAGTTCTTC.

This clonotype showed up many times. This beta chain is an off-target read within a library intended for alpha chains, so its frequency means little. The V gene is TRBV7-2, the J gene TRBJ2-3; D gene ambiguous. Germline values: CDR1 SGHTA, CDR2 FQGNSA. Trimming stripped 3 bases from V and 4 bases from J, with 11 bases between. This CDR3 comprises 14 residues. This CDR3 reads CASSFDAPPDTQYF. The CDR3 nucleotides are TGTGCCAGCAGCTTTGATGCCCCCCCAGATACGCAGTATTTT.

This clonotype was seen many times. The library was prepared for alpha chains; this beta chain is a stray read, so its frequency means little. This sequence joins TRBV7-9 and TRBJ2-7, with D unclear. Germline V CDR1 and CDR2: SEHNR, FQNEAQ (reference sequence). V was shortened by 5 bases and J by 3 bases, with 11 bases between the two germline ends. The CDR3 runs to 13 residues. CDR3 region: CASSQDPIYEQYF. The CDR3 DNA is TGTGCCAGCAGCCAGGACCCAATCTACGAGCAGTACTTC. Drawing the rest from reference TRBV7-9 and TRBJ2-7, the complete variable domain is DTGVSQNPRHKITKRGQNVTFRCDPISEHNRLYWYRQTLGQGPEFLTYFQNEAQLEKSRLLSDRFSAERPKGSFSTLEIQRTEQGDSAMYLCASSQDPIYEQYFGPGTRLTVT.

This clonotype was observed at least ten times. Being off target in a library aimed at alpha chains, this beta chain has a size of little meaning. The CDR3 region has the DNA TGTGCCAGCTCTACAGGGGTTTACGACGAGCAGTACTTC. As protein: CASSTGVYDEQYF. The chain carries TRBV18 and TRBJ2-7; 7 nucleotides line up with TRBD1. Trimming cost V 6 bases and J 5 bases; bases outside gene matches: 7. CDR3 length: 13 residues. Germline V gene lookup returns CDR1 KGHSH and CDR2 LQKENI.

By its share, this clonotype is medium-sized. This beta chain represents an off-target read in a library built for alpha chains; its size is of limited meaning. V is TRBV6-5 and J is TRBJ2-4; 7 positions agree with TRBD1. Trimming removed 6 bases from V and 8 bases from J; junction bases left unmatched: 10. The CDR3 consists of 14 residues. CDR1 MNHEY and CDR2 SVGAGI come from the germline V gene. In DNA, the CDR3 is TGTGCCAGCAGCGGACAGGTCGGCCGGGACATTCAGTACTTC. Its protein product is CASSGQVGRDIQYF.

By share, this clonotype counts as medium-sized. The size of this beta chain means little, since it is a stray read in a library made for alpha chains. This chain connects TRBV9 to TRBJ2-5, with 8 positions matching TRBD2. Germline V gives CDR1 SGDLS, CDR2 YYNGEE. CDR3 length equals 15 residues. Losses at the gene ends were 2 bases for V and 2 bases for J; bases not matched to a gene: 5. CDR3 region: CASSVLAGQQETQYF. The CDR3 nucleotides are TGTGCCAGCAGCGTGCTAGCGGGCCAACAAGAGACCCAGTACTTC.

For this clonotype: This beta chain is a stray read from a library made for alpha chains; its abundance is not meaningful. This chain uses TRBV23-1 with TRBJ2-1; 10 bases agree with TRBD1. TRBV23-1 is classed as an ORF, of uncertain function. V lost 3 bases, J lost 9 bases, and 5 bases stayed unmatched. The CDR3 is made up of 14 amino acids. The CDR3 sequence: CASSQGQGNGEQFF. DNA of the CDR3: TGCGCCAGCAGTCAGGGACAGGGGAATGGTGAGCAGTTCTTC.

In its sample, this clonotype was seen many times. This beta chain is an unintended read in a library built for alpha chains; its size means little. The gene calls are TRBV7-2 and TRBJ2-2; D not resolved. Germline assignment: CDR1 SGHTA and CDR2 FQGNSA. The CDR3 consists of 14 residues. Trimming took 5 bases from V and 0 from J, leaving 7 bases between them. The CDR3 region has the DNA TGTGCCAGCAGCCAAACCACGAACACCGGGGAGCTGTTTTTT. Its protein product is CASSQTTNTGELFF.

This clonotype was seen ten or more times. Since it is a stray read in a library aimed at alpha chains, this beta chain has a size that is not meaningful. The CDR3 DNA follows: TGCAGTGCTAGAGATCGTTCGGGTAACAATGAGCAGTTCTTC. Its translation: CSARDRSGNNEQFF. The chain recombines TRBV20-1 with TRBJ2-1; D is undetermined. The germline V and J ends were trimmed by 0 bases and 5 bases, with 11 bases remaining between them. Germline CDR1 reads DFQATT; CDR2 reads SNEGSKA (reference sequence). CDR3 length equals 14 residues.

Comments on this clonotype: This beta chain is off target for a library built for alpha chains, so its abundance means little. The chain couples TRBV29-1 to TRBJ1-3; D gene uncertain. Per germline, CDR1 SQVTM and CDR2 ANQGSEA. V was clipped by 6 bases and J by 13 bases, with 16 bases between them. CDR3 length: 11 amino acids. The CDR3 sequence is CSVLNRERIYF. The CDR3 DNA sequence: TGCAGCGTATTGAACAGAGAAAGAATATATTTT.

In this sample, this clonotype turned up many times. The library was designed around alpha chains, so this beta chain is a stray read whose abundance carries little weight. This chain joins TRBV4-1 and TRBJ2-3; 12 nucleotides match TRBD2. Trimming at V came to 5 bases and at J to 5 bases, leaving 8 bases not matched to a gene. The CDR3 runs to 16 residues. Germline loops: CDR1 MGHRA, CDR2 YSYEKL. The CDR3 DNA sequence: TGCGCCAGCAGCACTCGACTAGCGGGAGATAAAGATACGCAGTATTTT. Translation: CASSTRLAGDKDTQYF.

This clonotype was observed a handful of times. This beta chain came through as a stray read in a library set up for alpha chains, and its size says little. This chain joins TRBV12-3 or TRBV12-4 and TRBJ2-7; 13 nucleotides line up with TRBD2. Trimming at V came to 4 bases and at J to 4 bases, leaving 7 bases not matched to a gene. The CDR3 sequence is 16 residues long. CDR3 in amino acids: CASSSPGLAGTYEQYF. In DNA form, the CDR3 reads TGTGCCAGCAGTTCCCCGGGACTAGCGGGAACTTACGAGCAGTACTTC.

Many counts were recorded for this clonotype. This beta chain is a stray sequence in a library constructed for alpha chains; its clone size is not meaningful. J is TRBJ2-1 and V is TRBV28; TRBD2 matches at 14 bases. Germline V lookup: CDR1 MDHEN, CDR2 SYDVKM. The CDR3 covers 17 residues. Losses at the gene ends were 6 bases for V and 9 bases for J; bases not matched to a gene: 13. DNA for the CDR3: TGTGCCAGCAGAACCGACAGGGGGACTAGCGGGAGCACTGAGCAGTTCTTC. This gives the protein CASRTDRGTSGSTEQFF.

This clonotype appeared once. One junction end disagrees with the germline gene, perhaps due to a read error. The library was designed around alpha chains, so this beta chain is a stray read whose abundance carries little weight. V is TRBV20-1 and J is TRBJ1-2; D not resolved. There are 13 residues in the CDR3. CDR1 is DFQATT, CDR2 SNEGSKA, per germline (reference sequence). The CDR3 DNA sequence: TGCAGTGCTAGTACGCCAACTAACTATGGCCACACCTTC. This translates into CSASTPTNYGHTF.

This clonotype was counted only a few times. Being off target in a library aimed at alpha chains, this beta chain has a size of little meaning. The DNA of the CDR3 is TGCAGCGTTCTGAGCGGGAGCCAGGCTGATACGCAGTATTTT. Amino acid sequence: CSVLSGSQADTQYF. The chain couples TRBV29-1 to TRBJ2-3; 8 bases line up with TRBD2. This CDR3 has 14 amino acids. Per the germline V gene, CDR1 is SQVTM and CDR2 is ANQGSEA. V was clipped by 5 bases and J by 6 bases; unmatched bases: 10.

This clonotype was seen at least ten times. Little can be read into the size of this beta chain, an off-target read in a library designed for alpha chains. V is TRBV7-2 and J is TRBJ1-1, with D possibly TRBD1 on 6 matching bases. Trimming shortened V by 1 base and J by 0 bases, and 12 bases separated the two germline ends. This CDR3 region has 16 residues. CDR1 is SGHTA and CDR2 is FQGNSA in the germline V gene. CDR3 protein: CASSLEPGQVNTEAFF. CDR3 nucleotides: TGTGCCAGCAGCTTAGAACCGGGACAAGTGAACACTGAAGCTTTCTTT.